This TCR beta chain was captured in a study of T cells in Graves' hyperthyroidism and ophthalmopathy. Per the germline V gene, CDR1 is GTSNPN and CDR2 is SVGIG (reference sequence). The V segment lost 2 bases and the J segment 8 bases; nucleotides outside the gene matches: 8. The CDR3 has 15 amino acids. This clonotype was recorded many times. Researchers amplified the TCR beta CDR3 regions from RNA transcripts. HTBI primers were the set used in a first-round RT-PCR of the TCR CDR3. TCRdb reanalysed the multiplex PCR reads using MiXCR and keeps one entry per CDR3 protein. The sample lists under 550,000 distinct CDR3 sequences; around 13% were seen once.

The TCR sequence derives from a woman under 30 with Graves' hyperthyroidism. The V gene is TRBV30, the J gene TRBJ2-1; 11 bases match TRBD2. Sequenced input: blood. In DNA, the CDR3 is TGTGCCTGGAGTTCAATAGCGGGAGGGCCTTATGAGCAGTTCTTC. This gives the protein CAWSSIAGGPYEQFF.